These 4 T cell receptor beta chains were all obtained from the same sample, sequenced in a study of CD4+ T cells in melanoma. The data were produced by immunoSEQ multiplex PCR, yet TCRdb's version contains in-frame clones alone and is incomplete. The sample lists some 110,000 clones, around 92% occurring once. The material sequenced was peripheral blood. These receptors came from a human donor with melanoma.

The chain carries TRBV23-1 and TRBJ1-2; 8 positions match TRBD1. TRBV23-1 is treated as an ORF (open reading frame) with a function not yet certain. This CDR3 has 14 residues. J was trimmed by 2 bases and V by 10 bases; bases with no gene match: 9. CDR3 loop: CATPGDRLNYGYTF. Written as DNA, the CDR3 is TGCGCCACCCCGGGGGACAGGTTGAACTATGGCTACACCTTC.

The V call is TRBV7-9, the J call TRBJ1-4; D remains unclear. The CDR3 runs to 16 residues. Trimming took 5 bases from V and 0 from J, leaving 13 bases between them. Germline CDR1 reads SEHNR; CDR2 reads FQNEAQ (reference sequence). The CDR3 here is CASSPRRWATNEKLFF. DNA of the CDR3: TGTGCCAGCAGCCCGCGGAGGTGGGCAACTAATGAAAAACTGTTTTTT.

This chain uses TRBV28 with TRBJ2-1, with D maybe TRBD1 (6 bases). The CDR3 has 15 residues. Germline V gene sequence: CDR1 MDHEN, CDR2 SYDVKM. Trimming left V 6 bases short and J 9 bases short, with 21 bases between. DNA for the CDR3: TGTGCCAGCAGCCGAAAAACCTCAGGGGTTACTGAGCAGTTCTTC. The encoded protein is CASSRKTSGVTEQFF.

V is TRBV7-2 and J is TRBJ2-3; D is undetermined. Looked up from germline, CDR1 is SGHTA and CDR2 is FQGNSA. The CDR3 runs 13 residues. Trimming took 8 bases from V and 2 from J, leaving 11 bases between them. For the CDR3, the DNA is TGTGCCAGCGGTCGGTTTGCCACAGATACGCAGTATTTT. Translated, it gives CASGRFATDTQYF.